This T cell receptor (beta chain) was captured by sequencing in a study of OX40 agonist ivuxolimab in advanced cancers. Study-level background: Ivuxolimab was a fully human IgG2 agonistic monoclonal antibody targeting the costimulatory receptor OX40 (CD134). Intravenous ivuxolimab was administered to patients every 2 weeks at six dose levels: 0.01, 0.1, 0.3, 1.5, 3 and 10 mg/kg. Of the 50 or so patients in dose escalation, some 20 had hepatocellular carcinoma, roughly 15 had melanoma, 9 had renal cell carcinoma and 9 had head and neck cancer. A male proportion of roughly 80% and a mean age of approximately 60 years, ranging from roughly 23 to 79, were recorded for the dose-escalation cohort. Prior anti-PD-1, anti-PD-L1 or anti-CTLA-4 therapy was permitted, and about two fifths of dose-escalation patients had received checkpoint inhibitors. Three dose-escalation patients achieved partial responses, one with hepatocellular carcinoma and two with cutaneous melanoma. Peripheral TCRbeta sequencing aimed to test whether ivuxolimab altered TCR sequence diversity and caused clonal T-cell expansion. The paper covers the monotherapy dose-escalation part of the phase I ivuxolimab trial, which included N ≈ 57 patients.

Overall study outcomes, separate from this receptor: The antigen specificity of the clonally expanded peripheral T cells was not determined. After ivuxolimab, expanded clones were on average more numerous among CD8+ T cells than among CD4+ T cells. Clonal expansion of both CD4+ and CD8+ blood T cells was observed from baseline to week 6 at doses 0.1 to 3.0 mg/kg. Low levels of normalized T-cell clonal expansion were also shown by some nonresponding patients. In the 0.1-3.0 mg/kg groups, partial responders were among the patients with the lowest normalized peripheral clonal expansion, particularly in CD8+ T cells.

To sequence the TCRbeta CDR3 region, genomic DNA was isolated from the sorted cells. The immunoSEQ Assay was used for sequencing of TCRbeta CDR3 regions. This immuneACCESS table, as held by TCRdb, lists in-frame sequences with V and J called but not all clones. Of the missing ones, under half trace to an unresolved V gene in checked studies; the others have no known cause. The sample records around 94,000 clones, about 92% of which are singletons. Around 3.3% of the sample is in the top ten clones. From V the trimming removes 5 bases and from J it removes 8 bases, while the gene matches leave 7 bases of the junction unaccounted for. The CDR3 sequence holds 13 residues, the cysteine and phenylalanine included. CDR3 DNA only is kept here, 39 bases in frame from base 1. CDR1 and CDR2 were assigned from the germline V gene (reference sequence) as PRHDT and FYEKMQ. Patients with a history of autoimmune disease or receiving systemic immunosuppression were excluded from the trial. In every dose cohort, peripheral blood was drawn for TCR sequencing at baseline, cycle 4 day 1, and cycle 7 day 1. Samples were obtained from an open-label, multicenter, first-in-human phase I dose-escalation trial of ivuxolimab. Adults with locally advanced or metastatic melanoma, renal cell, hepatocellular, or head and neck squamous cell carcinoma were enrolled in the trial. Before TCR sequencing, CD4+ and CD8+ T cells were separately sorted from peripheral blood.

To note about this clone: Its antigen is currently not known. No base-level quality is on record; no much larger clone is a single base apart.

This sequence originates from an adult with an advanced solid tumor such as melanoma, head and neck, liver or kidney cancer. The V and J segments used are TRBV13 and TRBJ1-1, with 8 bases matching TRBD1. The sequencing used CD4+ or CD8+ T cells sorted from blood, collected in a trial of the OX40 agonist ivuxolimab. The CDR3: CASSRQGRYEAFF. The DNA sequence is as follows: TGTGCCAGCAGCCGACAGGGGCGTTACGAAGCTTTCTTT.